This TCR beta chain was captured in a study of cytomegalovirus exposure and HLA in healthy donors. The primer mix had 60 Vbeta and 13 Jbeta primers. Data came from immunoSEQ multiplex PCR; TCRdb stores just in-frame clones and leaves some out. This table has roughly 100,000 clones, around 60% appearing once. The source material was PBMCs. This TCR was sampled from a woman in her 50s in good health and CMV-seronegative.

Written as DNA, the CDR3 is TGTGCCAGCAGCAACGGTGGACAGGGCGGGACCGGGGAGCTGTTTTTT. It specifies CASSNGGQGGTGELFF. This chain uses TRBV5-4 with TRBJ2-2, with TRBD1 matching over 8 bases. The CDR3 covers 16 residues. CDR1 and CDR2 from the germline V gene are SGHNT and YYREEE (reference sequence). V shed 4 bases and J 5 bases; nucleotides not matched to a gene: 10.